This T cell receptor beta chain was recorded in a study of patients and donors after allogeneic stem cell transplantation. This clonotype was seen only a few times. TCRdb independently ran MiXCR on the RT-PCR reads; one entry per CDR3 protein. The repertoire holds about 410,000 distinct CDR3 sequences, with roughly 17% as singletons. This TCR derives from a human donor who was either an allogeneic HSCT recipient or a stem cell or donor lymphocyte infusion donor (not recorded which). It is not recorded whose cells these are; they may come from a transplant donor. The sequenced sample consisted of blood, either unsorted or a sorted T cell fraction (not recorded which).

The CDR3 DNA reads as TGTGCCACCAGTGATTTTAAGGGCAGAAGCTCCTACAATGAGCAGTTCTTC. Its protein product is CATSDFKGRSSYNEQFF. This chain uses TRBV24-1 with TRBJ2-1; no definite D call. The CDR3 spans 17 residues. CDR1 KGHDR and CDR2 SFDVKD come from the germline V gene. V lost 1 base and J 0 bases, leaving 12 bases between the germline ends.